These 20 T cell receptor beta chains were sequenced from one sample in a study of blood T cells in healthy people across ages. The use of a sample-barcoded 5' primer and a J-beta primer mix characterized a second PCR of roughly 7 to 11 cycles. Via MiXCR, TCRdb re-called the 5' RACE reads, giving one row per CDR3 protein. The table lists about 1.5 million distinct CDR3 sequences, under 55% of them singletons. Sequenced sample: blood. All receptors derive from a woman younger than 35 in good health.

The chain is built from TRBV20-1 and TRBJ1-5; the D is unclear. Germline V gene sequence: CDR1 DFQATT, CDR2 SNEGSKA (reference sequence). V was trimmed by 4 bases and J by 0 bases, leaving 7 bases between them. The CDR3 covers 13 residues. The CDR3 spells CSATDYSNQPQHF. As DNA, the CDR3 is TGCAGTGCTACAGACTATAGCAATCAGCCCCAGCATTTT.

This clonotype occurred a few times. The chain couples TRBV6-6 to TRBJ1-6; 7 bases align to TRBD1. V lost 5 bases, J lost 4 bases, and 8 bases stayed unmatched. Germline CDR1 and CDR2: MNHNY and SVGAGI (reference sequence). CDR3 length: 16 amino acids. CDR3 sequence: CASSRRPGQYNSPLHF. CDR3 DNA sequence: TGTGCCAGCAGTCGTAGACCGGGACAGTATAATTCACCCCTCCACTTT.

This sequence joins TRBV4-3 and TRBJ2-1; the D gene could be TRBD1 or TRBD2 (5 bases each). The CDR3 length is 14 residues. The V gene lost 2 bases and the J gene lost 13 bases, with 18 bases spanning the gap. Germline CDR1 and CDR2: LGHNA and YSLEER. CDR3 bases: TGCGCCAGCAGCCAACGGGTCGGGGCTGAGACCCAGTTCTTC. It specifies CASSQRVGAETQFF.

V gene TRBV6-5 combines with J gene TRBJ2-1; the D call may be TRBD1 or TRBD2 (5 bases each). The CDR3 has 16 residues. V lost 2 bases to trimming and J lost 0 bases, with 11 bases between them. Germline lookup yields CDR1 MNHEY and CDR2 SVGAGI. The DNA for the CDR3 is TGTGCCAGCAGTTACGAGGGGTCCATCTCCTACAATGAGCAGTTCTTC. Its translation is CASSYEGSISYNEQFF.

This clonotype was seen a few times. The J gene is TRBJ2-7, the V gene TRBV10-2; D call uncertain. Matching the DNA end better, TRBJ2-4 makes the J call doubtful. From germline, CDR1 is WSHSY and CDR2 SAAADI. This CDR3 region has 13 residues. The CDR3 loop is CASSEAHGNIQYF. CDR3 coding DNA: TGCGCCAGCAGTGAGGCACATGGAAACATTCAGTACTTC.

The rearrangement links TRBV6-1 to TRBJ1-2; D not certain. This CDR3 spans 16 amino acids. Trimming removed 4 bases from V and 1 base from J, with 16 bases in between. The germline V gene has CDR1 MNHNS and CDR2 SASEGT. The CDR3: CASSVAATRSNYGYTF. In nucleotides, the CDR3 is TGTGCCAGCAGTGTCGCCGCGACAAGGAGTAACTATGGCTACACCTTC.

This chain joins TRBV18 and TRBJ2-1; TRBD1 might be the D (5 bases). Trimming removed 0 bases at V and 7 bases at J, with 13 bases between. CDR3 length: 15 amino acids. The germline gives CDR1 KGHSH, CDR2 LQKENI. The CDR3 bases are TGTGCCAGCTCACCACCGAATAAGGACATTAATGAGCAGTTCTTC. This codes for CASSPPNKDINEQFF.

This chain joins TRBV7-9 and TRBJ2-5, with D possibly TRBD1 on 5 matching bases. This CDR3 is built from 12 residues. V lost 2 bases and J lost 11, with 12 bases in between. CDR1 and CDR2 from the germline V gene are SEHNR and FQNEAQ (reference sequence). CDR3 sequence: CASSLLWGWQYF. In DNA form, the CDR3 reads TGTGCCAGCAGCTTACTATGGGGCTGGCAGTACTTC.

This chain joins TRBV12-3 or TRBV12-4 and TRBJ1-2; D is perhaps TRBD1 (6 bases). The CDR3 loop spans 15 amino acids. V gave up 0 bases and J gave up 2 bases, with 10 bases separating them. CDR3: CASSLASRGNYGYTF. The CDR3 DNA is TGTGCCAGCAGTTTAGCGAGCAGGGGCAACTATGGCTACACCTTC.

For the CDR3, the DNA is TGTGCCAGCAGCTTAGTCCCCCGTGGCGTATCTAAAGAGACCCAGTACTTC. Residues: CASSLVPRGVSKETQYF. The genes are TRBV7-2 and TRBJ2-5; D is unresolved. The CDR3 runs 17 residues. CDR1 and CDR2 (germline): SGHTA, FQGNSA. Trimming left V 1 base short and J 3 bases short, with 18 bases between.

The CDR3: CASSQDSLRGNTIYF. As DNA, the CDR3 is TGCGCCAGCAGCCAAGATTCTCTGCGCGGAAACACCATATATTTT. This sequence joins TRBV4-3 and TRBJ1-3; D remains unclear. This CDR3 contains 15 residues. V was shortened by 0 bases and J by 4 bases, with 10 bases between the two germline ends. The germline V gene has CDR1 LGHNA and CDR2 YSLEER.

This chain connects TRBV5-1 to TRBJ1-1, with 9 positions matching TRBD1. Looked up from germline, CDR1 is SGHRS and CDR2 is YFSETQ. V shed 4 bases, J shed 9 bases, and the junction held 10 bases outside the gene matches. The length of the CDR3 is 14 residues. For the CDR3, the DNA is TGCGCCAGCAGCCAACTACCGGGACAGGGTCAAGCTTTCTTT. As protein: CASSQLPGQGQAFF. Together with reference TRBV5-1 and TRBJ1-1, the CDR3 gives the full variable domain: KAGVTQTPRYLIKTRGQQVTLSCSPISGHRSVSWYQQTPGQGLQFLFEYFSETQRNKGNFPGRFSGRQFSNSRSEMNVSTLELGDSALYLCASSQLPGQGQAFFGQGTRLTVV.

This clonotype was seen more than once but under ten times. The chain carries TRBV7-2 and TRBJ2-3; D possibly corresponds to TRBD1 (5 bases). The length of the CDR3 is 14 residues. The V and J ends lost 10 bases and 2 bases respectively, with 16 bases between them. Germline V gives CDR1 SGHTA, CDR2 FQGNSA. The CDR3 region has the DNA TGTGCCACCTACAGGTGGAGTGACACAGATACGCAGTATTTT. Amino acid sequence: CATYRWSDTDTQYF.

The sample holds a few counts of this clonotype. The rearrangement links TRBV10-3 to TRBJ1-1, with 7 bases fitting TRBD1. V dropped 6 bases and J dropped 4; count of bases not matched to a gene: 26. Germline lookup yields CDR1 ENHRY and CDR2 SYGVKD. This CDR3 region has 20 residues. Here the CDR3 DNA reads TGTGCCATCAGCCCCCGTAGGAACAGGGGAAGAGGGATGATGGTCACTGAAGCTTTCTTT. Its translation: CAISPRRNRGRGMMVTEAFF.

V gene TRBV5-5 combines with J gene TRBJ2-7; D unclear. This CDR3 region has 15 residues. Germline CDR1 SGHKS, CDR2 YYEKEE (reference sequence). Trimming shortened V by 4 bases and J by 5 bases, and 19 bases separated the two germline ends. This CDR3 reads CASSVTRALNHEQYF. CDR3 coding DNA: TGTGCCAGCAGCGTCACCCGGGCTCTAAACCACGAGCAGTACTTC.

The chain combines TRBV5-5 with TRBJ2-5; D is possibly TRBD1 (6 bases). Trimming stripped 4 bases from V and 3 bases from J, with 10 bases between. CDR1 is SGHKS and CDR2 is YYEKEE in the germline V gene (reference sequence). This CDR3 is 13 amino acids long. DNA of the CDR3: TGTGCCAGCAGCGTGACAGGCAAAGAGACCCAGTACTTC. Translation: CASSVTGKETQYF. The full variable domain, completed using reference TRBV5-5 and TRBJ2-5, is DAGVTQSPTHLIKTRGQQVTLRCSPISGHKSVSWYQQVLGQGPQFIFQYYEKEERGRGNFPDRFSARQFPNYSSELNVNALLLGDSALYLCASSVTGKETQYFGPGTRLLVL.

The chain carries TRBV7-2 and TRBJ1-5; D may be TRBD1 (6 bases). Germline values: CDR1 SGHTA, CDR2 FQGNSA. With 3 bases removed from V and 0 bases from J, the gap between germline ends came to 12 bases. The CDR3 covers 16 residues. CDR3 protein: CASSLAGQNSNQPQHF. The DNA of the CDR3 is TGTGCCAGCAGCTTGGCCGGACAGAATAGCAATCAGCCCCAGCATTTT.

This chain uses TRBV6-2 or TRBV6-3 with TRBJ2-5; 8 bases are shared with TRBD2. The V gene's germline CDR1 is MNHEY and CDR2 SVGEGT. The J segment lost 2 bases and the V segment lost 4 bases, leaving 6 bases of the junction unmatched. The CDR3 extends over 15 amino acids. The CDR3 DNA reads TGTGCCAGCAGTTTCACTAGCGGTCTACAAGAGACCCAGTACTTC. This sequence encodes CASSFTSGLQETQYF.

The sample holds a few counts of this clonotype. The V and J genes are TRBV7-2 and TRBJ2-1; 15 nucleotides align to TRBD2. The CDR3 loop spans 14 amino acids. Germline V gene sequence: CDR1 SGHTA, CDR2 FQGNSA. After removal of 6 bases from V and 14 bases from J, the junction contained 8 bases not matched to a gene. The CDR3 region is CASRTGLAGGRKFF. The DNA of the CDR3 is TGTGCCAGCAGGACGGGACTAGCGGGGGGTAGAAAGTTCTTC.

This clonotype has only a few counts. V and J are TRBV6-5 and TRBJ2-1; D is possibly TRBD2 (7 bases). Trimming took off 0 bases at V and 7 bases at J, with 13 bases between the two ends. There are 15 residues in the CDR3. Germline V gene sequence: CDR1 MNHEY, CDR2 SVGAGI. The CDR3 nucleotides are TGTGCCAGCAGTTACTCGGGGGGGGGCATTAATGAGCAGTTCTTC. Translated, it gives CASSYSGGGINEQFF.